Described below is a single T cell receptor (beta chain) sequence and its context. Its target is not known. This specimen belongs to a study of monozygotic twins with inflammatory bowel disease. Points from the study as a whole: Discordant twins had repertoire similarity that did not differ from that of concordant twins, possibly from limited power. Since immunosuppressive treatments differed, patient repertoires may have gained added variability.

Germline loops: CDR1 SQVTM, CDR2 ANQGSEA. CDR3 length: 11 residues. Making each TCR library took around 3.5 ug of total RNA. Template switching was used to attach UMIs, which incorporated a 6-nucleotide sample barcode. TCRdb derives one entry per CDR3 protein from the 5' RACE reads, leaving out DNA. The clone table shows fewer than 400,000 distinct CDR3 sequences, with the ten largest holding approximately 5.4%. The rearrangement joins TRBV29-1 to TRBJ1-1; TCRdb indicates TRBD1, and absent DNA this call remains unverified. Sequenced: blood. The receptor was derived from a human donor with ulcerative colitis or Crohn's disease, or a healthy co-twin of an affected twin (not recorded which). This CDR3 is CSVAPISEAFF.